Below, 28 T cell receptor beta chains from the same sample are listed, as sequenced in a study of blood T cells in healthy people across ages. A second PCR, run for about 7 to 11 cycles, used a sample-barcoded 5' primer plus a J-beta primer mix. Via MiXCR, TCRdb re-called the 5' RACE reads, giving one row per CDR3 protein. The sample lists some 1.8 million distinct CDR3 sequences, around 42% occurring once. The sample was blood. Every receptor here comes from a human donor in good health.

In the case of this clonotype: A much larger clone sits a single nucleotide away, making a read error possible. The rearrangement joins TRBV7-2 to TRBJ2-4; possible D gene TRBD2, 6 bases. V was clipped by 5 bases and J by 7 bases, with 15 bases between them. CDR1 is SGHTA, CDR2 FQGNSA, per germline. This CDR3 has 14 amino acids. The CDR3 protein is CASSPAGRGNIQYF. The CDR3 DNA is TGTGCCAGCAGCCCCGCGGGCCGGGGGAACATTCAGTACTTC.

V is TRBV12-3 or TRBV12-4 and J is TRBJ1-2; D unresolved. CDR3 length equals 14 residues. The V gene lost 1 base and the J gene lost 8 bases, with 14 bases spanning the gap. CDR3 sequence: CASSLGARQVGYTF. CDR3 DNA: TGTGCCAGCAGTTTAGGCGCTAGGCAGGTCGGCTACACCTTC.

This clonotype was picked up a small number of times. This chain connects TRBV12-3 or TRBV12-4 to TRBJ2-1; D gene unclear. The CDR3 length is 14 residues. V was trimmed by 7 bases and J by 8 bases, leaving 18 bases between them. This chain's CDR3 is CASTPGRPTDEQFF. For the CDR3, the DNA is TGTGCCAGCACCCCGGGTCGGCCTACTGATGAGCAGTTCTTC.

The gene calls are TRBV7-2 and TRBJ2-7; D is perhaps TRBD2 (6 bases). V gave up 1 base and J gave up 3 bases, with 13 bases separating them. This CDR3 has 15 amino acids. Germline-derived CDR1 and CDR2 are SGHTA and FQGNSA. The CDR3 DNA is TGTGCCAGCAGCTTAGGGCGCGGGGCCGGCTACGAGCAGTACTTC. Translation: CASSLGRGAGYEQYF.

The chain employs TRBV3-1 and TRBJ2-7; the match to TRBD2 covers 7 bases. The CDR3 loop spans 14 amino acids. Germline CDR1 LGHDT, CDR2 YNNKEL (reference sequence). V trimming: 1 base; J trimming: 5 bases; junction bases outside the gene matches: 5. The CDR3 DNA sequence: TGTGCCAGCAGCCAAGTTGGGACTATTCACGAGCAGTACTTC. Translation gives CASSQVGTIHEQYF.

This clonotype was seen a few times. The chain combines TRBV20-1 with TRBJ1-1; D is uncertain. Germline V gives CDR1 DFQATT, CDR2 SNEGSKA (reference sequence). The CDR3 sequence is 14 residues long. Trimming shortened V by 0 bases and J by 6 bases, and 14 bases separated the two germline ends. The CDR3 loop is CSARDVGWSAEAFF. In DNA, the CDR3 is TGCAGTGCTAGAGATGTAGGATGGTCCGCTGAAGCTTTCTTT.

This clonotype occurred a few times. The chain employs TRBV11-1 and TRBJ2-5, with 8 bases that match TRBD1. CDR3 length: 15 residues. The J segment lost 2 bases and the V segment lost 5 bases, leaving 7 bases of the junction unmatched. CDR1 SGHAT and CDR2 FQDESV come from the germline V gene (reference sequence). CDR3 protein: CASSPGTGAQETQYF. The DNA of the CDR3 is TGTGCCAGCAGCCCCGGGACAGGAGCTCAAGAGACCCAGTACTTC.

Only a few counts were recorded for this clonotype. The chain links TRBV7-9 to TRBJ2-4; TRBD1 or TRBD2 may be the D gene (6 bases each). This CDR3 contains 13 residues. The germline CDR1 and CDR2 sequences are SEHNR and FQNEAQ (reference sequence). With 4 bases removed from V and 5 bases from J, the gap between germline ends came to 9 bases. This CDR3 is CASSSGGENIQYF. The DNA for the CDR3 is TGTGCCAGCAGCTCCGGGGGCGAAAACATTCAGTACTTC.

This chain joins TRBV20-1 and TRBJ2-3, with TRBD2 matching 15 bases. Germline V lookup: CDR1 DFQATT, CDR2 SNEGSKA (reference sequence). This CDR3 is 19 amino acids long. The V and J ends lost 0 bases and 4 bases, in that order; junction bases with no gene match: 11. As DNA, the CDR3 is TGCAGTGCTAGAGATTCCGCCGGGACTAGCGGGAGGAAGGCAGATACGCAGTATTTT. Its translation: CSARDSAGTSGRKADTQYF.

This chain joins TRBV20-1 and TRBJ2-1, with D perhaps matching TRBD1 (5 bases). Germline V gene sequence: CDR1 DFQATT, CDR2 SNEGSKA (reference sequence). V was pared by 0 bases and J by 5 bases, with 11 bases between. The CDR3 is 14 amino acids. This chain's CDR3 is CSARDFRTNNEQFF. The DNA of the CDR3 is TGCAGTGCTAGAGATTTTAGGACAAACAATGAGCAGTTCTTC.

In its sample, this clonotype was seen a few times. V and J are TRBV4-3 and TRBJ2-3, with 10 bases matching TRBD1. Trimming cost V 3 bases and J 4 bases; bases outside gene matches: 4. The CDR3 has 15 amino acids. Germline V gene sequence: CDR1 LGHNA, CDR2 YSLEER. The CDR3 region has the DNA TGCGCCAGCAGCCATCGGACAGGGGGGGCAGATACGCAGTATTTT. Translating it yields CASSHRTGGADTQYF.

Here the CDR3 reads CASSPSFRDIPFLKTQYF. The CDR3, as DNA: TGCGCCAGCAGCCCCTCTTTCCGGGACATACCCTTTCTGAAGACCCAGTACTTC. The chain joins TRBV4-3 to TRBJ2-5; D possibly corresponds to TRBD1 (6 bases). The V gene's germline CDR1 is LGHNA and CDR2 YSLEER. The CDR3 spans 18 residues. V gave up 4 bases and J gave up 6 bases, with 27 bases separating them.

The chain uses TRBV20-1 and TRBJ2-7; D remains unclear. Trimming stripped 2 bases from V and 1 base from J, with 12 bases between. The germline V gene has CDR1 DFQATT and CDR2 SNEGSKA (reference sequence). CDR3 length equals 14 residues. The CDR3 bases are TGCAGTGCTAGATCGTATAAGAAGTCCTACGAGCAGTACTTC. It encodes CSARSYKKSYEQYF.

V usage is TRBV6-2 or TRBV6-3 and J usage is TRBJ1-2; D unresolved. The CDR3 has 12 residues. Germline V CDR1 and CDR2: MNHEY, SVGEGT. V gave up 2 bases and J gave up 8 bases, with 9 bases separating them. In nucleotides, the CDR3 is TGTGCCAGCAGTTACGATGTCCGGGGCTACACCTTC. The encoded protein is CASSYDVRGYTF.

The chain employs TRBV29-1 and TRBJ1-2, with D hard to call. The length of the CDR3 is 9 residues. Deletions cut 3 bases from V and 8 bases from J, with 4 bases between. CDR1 is SQVTM, CDR2 ANQGSEA, per germline. The CDR3 coding sequence is TGCAGCGTTGAGGCGGGCTACACCTTC. Translation: CSVEAGYTF.

The chain recombines TRBV20-1 with TRBJ1-4; D unresolved. The V end was cut by 2 bases, the J end by 8 bases, with 12 bases between. This CDR3 comprises 13 residues. CDR1 and CDR2 (germline): DFQATT, SNEGSKA (reference sequence). The CDR3 is CSARSLDEEKLFF. The CDR3 DNA reads TGCAGTGCTAGAAGCCTCGACGAGGAAAAACTGTTTTTT.

The V and J genes are TRBV6-2 or TRBV6-3 and TRBJ1-5, with D perhaps matching TRBD1 (6 bases). Germline lookup yields CDR1 MNHEY and CDR2 SVGEGT. V lost 6 bases and J 3 bases, leaving 9 bases between the germline ends. CDR3 size: 13 residues. Written as DNA, the CDR3 is TGTGCCAGCAGGGACAGCCTCAATCAGCCCCAGCATTTT. Its protein is CASRDSLNQPQHF.

The V gene is TRBV7-9, the J gene TRBJ2-7; 8 positions agree with TRBD1. With 5 bases clipped from V and 6 bases from J, the junction kept 9 bases outside the gene matches. The CDR3 has 14 residues. Germline V gene sequence: CDR1 SEHNR, CDR2 FQNEAQ (reference sequence). The CDR3 is CASSPRTGCSEQYF. CDR3 DNA: TGTGCCAGCAGCCCACGGACAGGGTGTAGCGAGCAGTACTTC.

This clonotype was seen only a few times. The rearrangement links TRBV20-1 to TRBJ2-4, with TRBD2 identical over 8 bases. The closer fit of TRBJ2-7 to the DNA end suggests the J call may be wrong. CDR1 is DFQATT, CDR2 SNEGSKA, per germline (reference sequence). CDR3 length: 14 residues. Written as DNA, the CDR3 is TGCAGTGCTTGTATAGCGGGGAGCCCCTACGAGCAGTACTTC. Its protein product is CSACIAGSPYEQYF.

This clonotype was recorded a few times. This rearrangement joins TRBV4-3 to TRBJ1-6, with D perhaps matching TRBD1 (5 bases). Germline V gene lookup returns CDR1 LGHNA and CDR2 YSLEER. The CDR3 length is 17 residues. V was trimmed by 1 base and J by 9 bases, leaving 19 bases between them. The CDR3 nucleotides are TGCGCCAGCAGCCAAGGCCCCCGGGGGGGTGATTTTTCACCCCTCCACTTT. Translated, it gives CASSQGPRGGDFSPLHF.

The chain employs TRBV5-1 and TRBJ1-1; perhaps TRBD1 as D (5 bases). This CDR3 region has 17 residues. Trimming left V 4 bases short and J 3 bases short, with 22 bases between. The germline V gene encodes CDR1 SGHRS and CDR2 YFSETQ. CDR3 amino acids: CASSISYVGGKDTEAFF. CDR3 in DNA: TGCGCCAGCAGCATTTCTTACGTCGGGGGTAAGGACACTGAAGCTTTCTTT.

The genes are TRBV20-1 and TRBJ1-2; D not certain. Deletions cut 1 base from V and 4 bases from J, with 10 bases between. The CDR3 spans 13 residues. CDR1 and CDR2 from the germline V gene are DFQATT and SNEGSKA (reference sequence). The CDR3 DNA reads as TGCAGTGCTAGAGGGCAGGTCGGCTATGGCTACACCTTC. It encodes CSARGQVGYGYTF.

For this clonotype: Given a much more abundant clone one base away, this may be a read error. This sequence joins TRBV12-3 or TRBV12-4 and TRBJ2-1; 7 nucleotides align to TRBD2. The CDR3 has 15 amino acids. The DNA for the CDR3 is TGTGCCAGCGGTTTTGCCAGCGGGGCCTACAATGAGCAGTTCTTC. Translated, it gives CASGFASGAYNEQFF.

This sequence joins TRBV6-1 and TRBJ1-4; 8 nucleotides line up with TRBD1. This CDR3 is 15 amino acids long. V trimming: 10 bases; J trimming: 2 bases; junction bases outside the gene matches: 9. Per the germline V gene, CDR1 is MNHNS and CDR2 is SASEGT. CDR3: CAILTTGATNEKLFF. Here the CDR3 DNA reads TGTGCCATCCTTACGACAGGGGCCACTAATGAAAAACTGTTTTTT.

The rearrangement uses TRBV5-1 and TRBJ2-7, with TRBD1 matching over 8 bases. This CDR3 has 14 residues. Trimming cost V 7 bases and J 3 bases; bases outside gene matches: 9. Germline CDR1 reads SGHRS; CDR2 reads YFSETQ. The CDR3 is CASGTSTGDYEQYF. The CDR3 region has the DNA TGCGCCAGCGGGACCTCGACAGGGGACTACGAGCAGTACTTC.

This clonotype was found a few times. The chain carries TRBV5-6 and TRBJ2-1; a weak D match, TRBD2 (6 bases). The V end lost 4 bases, the J end lost 4 bases, and 27 bases lay between the germline ends. The CDR3 runs to 19 residues. CDR1 SGHDT and CDR2 YYEEEE come from the germline V gene. The CDR3 reads CASSPGRLAVSNRYNEQFF. CDR3 DNA: TGTGCCAGCAGCCCAGGGAGGTTAGCGGTAAGCAACAGGTACAATGAGCAGTTCTTC.

The J gene is TRBJ2-2, the V gene TRBV29-1; D is undetermined. CDR1 SQVTM and CDR2 ANQGSEA come from the germline V gene. The length of the CDR3 is 13 residues. The V and J ends lost 2 bases and 2 bases respectively, with 6 bases between them. CDR3 in DNA: TGCAGCGTTGAATTCGAAAACACCGGGGAGCTGTTTTTT. Its translation: CSVEFENTGELFF.

The chain is built from TRBV6-1 and TRBJ2-1, with no clear D. Germline-derived CDR1 and CDR2 are MNHNS and SASEGT. The CDR3 is made up of 16 amino acids. Trimming took 6 bases from V and 2 from J, leaving 17 bases between them. The CDR3 DNA is TGTGCCAGCAGGGGAAAGAAGACCCGCGCCTACAATGAGCAGTTCTTC. Its translation is CASRGKKTRAYNEQFF.